This TCR beta chain was retrieved from a study of molecular identifiers for immune sequencing clone quantification. Listed TCR primers, together with previously described methods, were used for the bulk TCR libraries. TCRdb re-analysed the PCR reads in MiXCR, keeping a single row per CDR3 protein. The table includes roughly 320,000 distinct CDR3 sequences, about a quarter detected once. Overall study findings and caveats: In CMV-specific effectors, clones above 20 copies held over 97% of molecules; naive, under 1%.

Germline V gives CDR1 SNHLY, CDR2 FYNNEI. Trimming shortened V by 3 bases and J by 5 bases, and 17 bases separated the two germline ends. This CDR3 is 16 amino acids long. Notes on this clonotype: The antigen is undetermined.

The chain recombines TRBV2 with TRBJ1-3; D perhaps matches TRBD1 (6 bases). Material: naive CD8+ T cells from blood, with Jurkat cell RNA spiked in. Specified subset: FACS-sorted CD8+CD4-CCR7+CD45RA+ naive T cells. The source of this sequence is a human donor in good health. Some libraries in this study had Jurkat cell RNA spiked in. The CDR3 bases are TGTGCCAGCAGTGATAATACAGGGTCTCTCCGAAACACCATATATTTT. This translates into CASSDNTGSLRNTIYF.